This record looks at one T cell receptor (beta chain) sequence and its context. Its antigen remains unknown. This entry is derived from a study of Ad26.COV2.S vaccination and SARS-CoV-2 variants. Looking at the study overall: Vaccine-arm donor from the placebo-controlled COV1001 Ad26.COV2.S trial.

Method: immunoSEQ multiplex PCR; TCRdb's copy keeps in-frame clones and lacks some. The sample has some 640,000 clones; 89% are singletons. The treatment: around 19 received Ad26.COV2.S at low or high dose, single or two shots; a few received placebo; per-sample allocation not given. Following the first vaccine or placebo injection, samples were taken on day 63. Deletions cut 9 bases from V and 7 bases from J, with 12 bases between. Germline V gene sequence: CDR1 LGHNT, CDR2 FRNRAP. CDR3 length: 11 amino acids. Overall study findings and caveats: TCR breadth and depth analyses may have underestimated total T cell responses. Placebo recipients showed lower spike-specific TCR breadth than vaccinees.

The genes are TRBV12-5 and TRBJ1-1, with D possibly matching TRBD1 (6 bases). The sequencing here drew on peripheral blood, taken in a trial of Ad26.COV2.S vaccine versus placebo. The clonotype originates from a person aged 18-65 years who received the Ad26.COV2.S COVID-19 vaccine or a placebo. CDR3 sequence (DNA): TGTGCTAGCTCCGAACAGGGTGAAGCTTTCTTT. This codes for CASSEQGEAFF.